This T cell receptor (beta chain) derives from a study of cytomegalovirus exposure and HLA in healthy donors (dated 2017 in TCRdb). Background on the whole study: An earlier analysis of approximately 640 of the donors reported 250 to 300 Gb of sequence data and 117 million unique TCR beta sequences from about 179 million T cells. About 280 gigabases of sequencing data and approximately 92 million unique TCR sequences made up an early release that covered approximately 650 HLA-typed donors. A later analysis re-examined previously published TCR beta repertoires from hundreds of donors and added high-resolution HLA genotyping to investigate patterns of TCR occurrence. The later analysis used no new phenotypic data to find candidate immune exposures, relying instead on TCR beta sequences and their occurrence across donors. Along with the roughly 700-subject first cohort, a separate validation cohort of some 130 different subjects was used. The aim of the study was to test whether cataloging public T cell receptors could identify signatures of past pathogen exposure. Because of strong linkage in the cohort, 5 or 6 DR-DQ haplotypes were treated as single units for association and clustering. Donor age, sex, ethnicity and CMV serostatus were collected together with the repertoire data. Using immunosequencing, the study profiled T cell repertoires from roughly 650 subjects and related those repertoires to cytomegalovirus serostatus. Every repertoire in the discovery cohort had been generated on one and the same sequencing platform. Among around 400 genotyped donors of the cohort, an average of around 240,000 unique TCR beta nucleotide sequences was sequenced per donor, of which approximately 19% were non-productive. Typing coverage differed by locus: A, B, C, DRB1 and DQB1 were typed in roughly 620-640 donors, DQA1 in 500 to 550, DPA1 in 600 to 610, and DPB1 in around 490. In an earlier analysis of 587 of the donors, high-throughput TCR beta sequencing was used to judge whether each TCR beta V gene segment behaved as functional or pseudogenic. A later genetic analysis used genome-wide SNP genotypes for 398 of the 666 donors, treating that subset as a discovery cohort. HLA typing included class I and class II loci at four-digit resolution. To predict cytomegalovirus infection status, the study brought together high-throughput TCR immunosequencing, statistical association of individual TCRs with disease status, and machine learning. Of the roughly 390 genotyped donors, approximately 80% fell in the genetic ancestry cluster associated with self-reported Caucasian donors. What the authors observed across the whole study: A later analysis found that HLA-associated TCR beta chains were more clonally expanded and had lower generation probabilities than equally common non-associated chains. Correlated functional status among segregating V segments might reflect linkage disequilibrium, but an unknown experimental factor could not be ruled out. V-gene and J-gene trimming of TCR beta chains was associated with a missense DCLRE1C variant in a later genetic analysis, and the association was replicated in an independent cohort. A few of the identified cytomegalovirus-associated TCR beta chains were confirmed in vitro to be specific for cytomegalovirus antigens. The authors suggested that the approach could potentially be extended to other disease states and immunological phenotypes. Specific HLA alleles were associated with 18,000 or so TCR beta sequences at a false discovery rate of 0.05 in a later analysis. When HLA alleles, especially DR and DQ, strongly co-occurred, attributing TCR associations to individual alleles was difficult. Because counts were too low, under 20 rarely observed V segments, including chromosome 9 orphons, were left out of the earlier analysis of roughly 600 of the donors. A cluster of highly shared sequence variants was judged likely to be a technical artifact of the sequencing pipeline. The study gave a list of roughly 150 TCR beta chains associated with cytomegalovirus. According to a later analysis, parvovirus B19, influenza, CMV and Epstein-Barr virus appeared linked to several top co-occurrence clusters. Broadly in line with IMGT annotations, most TCR beta V segments showed up in productive rearrangements about 87% or about 30% of the time in an earlier analysis of roughly 590 of the donors. The classifier was reported to diagnose cytomegalovirus status with high specificity and sensitivity in both the original and validation cohorts. Some IMGT-functional V segments, including TRBV6-2 and TRBV6-3, could not be told apart with the 87-base-pair reads, so those segments were excluded. Because HLA typing was missing for some donors at each locus, association tests included only the typed subset. Sequencing depth was assumed to be roughly uniform across donors in the presence/absence analyses, though that assumption may not hold. CMV serostatus was the only immune exposure information available for the cohort. A further reported finding was that TCR beta sequences accurately predicted the HLA-A and HLA-B alleles for most subjects in the first cohort. According to a later analysis, most CMV-associated TCR beta chains appeared to be HLA-restricted, and the HLA associations seemed to be driven largely by CMV exposure. Across donors, most TCR sequences were observed very rarely, whereas some public TCRs were present in many individuals. This cohort had only TCR beta chains sequenced, and the lack of alpha or paired-chain data limited which features could be detected. A later genetic analysis reported fewer N-insertions in productive TCRs among donors in an Asian-associated ancestry cluster than the roughly 700-donor mean. A later analysis found that TCR association rates varied across HLA loci, with DRB1 alleles showing the most associated TCRs and HLA-C alleles the fewest.

The cohort comprised hundreds of healthy bone marrow donors. Cohort members were all nominally healthy when sampled, although unrecorded immune exposures were likely present. The donor was CMV seronegative and belonged to the group of 350 or so seronegative cohort members. Each donor provided a peripheral blood sample, and peripheral blood mononuclear cells were used for TCR beta sequencing. The Qiagen DNeasy Blood Extraction Kit was used to extract genomic DNA from the blood cell samples. V and J are trimmed by 5 bases and 9 bases, and the gene matches miss 7 bases of the junction. The germline V gene sets CDR1 to SGHAT and CDR2 to FQNNGV. The CDR3 measures 13 amino acids from cysteine to phenylalanine. Only CDR3 DNA remains: 39 bases, in frame from the first base. The library was made by the immunoSEQ multiplex PCR assay. For the multiplex PCR, a mixture combining 60 forward primers for TCR Vbeta segments and 13 reverse primers for TCR Jbeta segments was used. The CDR3 region of rearranged TCR beta genes was amplified from genomic DNA by a multiplex PCR assay. Amplified TCR beta libraries were sequenced as 87-base-pair reads on the Illumina HiSeq System. From the authors' description of their analysis: In a later analysis, tens of millions of unique TCR beta chains were counted across the 666 repertoires, and roughly 11 million of these chains were shared by at least two donors. To remove PCR and sequencing errors, raw reads were error-corrected and collapsed into unique sequences using a nearest-neighbor algorithm that merged closely related sequences. CDR3 sequences were aligned to IMGT reference sequences to assign V, D and J gene segments. Each retained sequence needed at least a six-nucleotide match to both a V gene segment and a J gene segment. A rearrangement counted as productive if the CDR3 had no stop codons and remained in frame with V and J, and every other rearrangement counted as non-productive. Following IMGT convention, CDR3 was defined as the stretch from the second conserved V-encoded cysteine to the conserved J-encoded phenylalanine. In an earlier analysis of more than 550 of the donors, sequences lacking an unambiguous match to a single V gene segment were excluded. An earlier analysis of a few hundred of the donors called V segments functional above 56.7% productive rearrangements and segregating when the between-donor standard deviation exceeded 5%. A statistical classification framework was developed to diagnose cytomegalovirus status using the catalog of TCR beta chain sequences. In a later analysis, V and J genes were assigned by comparing TCR nucleotide sequences against IMGT/GENE-DB human TR gene sequences. In a later analysis, CDR3 sequences and most-parsimonious VDJ recombination scenarios were assigned using the TCRdist pipeline. In a later analysis, each TCR beta chain was defined by its CDR3 amino acid sequence together with its V-gene family, and reads lacking a unique V-gene family were excluded. In a later analysis, 450 to 600 highly shared, low-generation-probability nucleotide sequences were removed to address suspected cross-contamination and a sequencing artifact. In a later analysis, a clonal expansion index for each public chain was calculated from normalized within-repertoire ranks of inferred template counts. In a later analysis, generation probabilities were computed using a VDJ recombination model fitted to out-of-frame rearrangements, and the results were checked against IGoR. Hypergeometric tests were used in a later analysis to score TCR-TCR, TCR-HLA and TCR-CMV co-occurrence, with a repertoire-size bias correction applied to the TCR pairs. To estimate false discovery rates, a later analysis permuted the HLA or CMV assignments 20 times. In a later analysis, co-occurring TCRs were grouped using DBSCAN, and TCRdist sequence similarity was added for clustering within HLA-allele-positive subsets. Repertoires with fewer than 30,000 or more than 120,000 public chains were left out of co-occurrence clustering, as were five repertoires with anomalous nucleotide sharing. This immuneACCESS table, as held by TCRdb, lists in-frame sequences with V and J called but not all clones. Of the missing ones, under half trace to an unresolved V gene in checked studies; the others have no known cause. The DNA gave D and trimming, while V, J and clone size come from that table. This sample holds around 180,000 clones; around 80% were observed only once. Approximately 0.7% of the sample is held by the ten biggest clonotypes.

As regards this clone: What antigen it recognizes has not been identified. No base qualities exist here, and no much larger clone lies one base off it.

The sequence links TRBV11-2 to TRBJ2-1, with 7 central nucleotides matching TRBD2. This TCR was recovered from a woman aged 40 to 49 in good health and CMV-seronegative. The specimen was PBMCs. This receptor has the CDR3 CASSGGVGSEQFF. In nucleotides, the sequence is TGTGCCAGCAGCGGGGGGGTCGGTAGTGAGCAGTTCTTC.